This TCR beta chain was sequenced during a study of OX40 agonist ivuxolimab in advanced cancers. For the study at large: One patient with hepatocellular carcinoma and two with cutaneous melanoma, three in all, had partial responses. Study conclusions and caveats: Among the lowest peripheral clonal expansion occurred in 0.1-3.0 mg/kg partial responders.

After removal of 2 bases from V and 6 bases from J, the junction contained 2 bases not matched to a gene. Per the germline V gene, CDR1 is LNHDA and CDR2 is SQIVND (reference sequence). The CDR3 totals 14 residues. Points on this clone: The antigen is undetermined.

This table comes from immunoSEQ multiplex PCR, and its TCRdb copy is limited to in-frame clones, with some not included. The sample holds fewer than 95,000 clones, about 93% seen once. The rearrangement links TRBV19 to TRBJ2-7, with 12 bases fitting TRBD2. The sequence was collected from an adult with an advanced solid tumor such as melanoma, head and neck, liver or kidney cancer. The specimen was CD4+ or CD8+ T cells sorted from blood, collected in a trial of the OX40 agonist ivuxolimab. CDR3 nucleotide sequence: TGTGCCAGTAGTATAAGACTAGCGGGAGCCGAGCAGTACTTC. Its translation: CASSIRLAGAEQYF.